This T cell receptor (beta chain) was sequenced for a study of blood T cell repertoires in COVID-19. Looking at the study overall: PBMCs, B-cell-depleted T cells, or T cells were the source of the cDNA or gDNA that made up the material.

The CDR3 contains 15 residues. V trimming: 6 bases; J trimming: 3 bases; junction bases outside the gene matches: 12. Germline V gene sequence: CDR1 SQVTM, CDR2 ANQGSEA. Original processing notes: How many nucleated cells were present was estimated from reference gene primer amplification. Assay used: immunoSEQ multiplex PCR; TCRdb lists only in-frame clones, some missing. V and J calls and clone size are those listed in that table; D and trimming were worked out from the DNA. This sample has under 350,000 clones, with over 65% found just once. Sequenced: peripheral blood. The chain is built from TRBV29-1 and TRBJ1-1, with 8 bases fitting TRBD1. The TCR was taken from a man between 60 and 75 years old who had recovered from COVID-19. CDR3 region: CSVRRPTGADTEAFF. The CDR3 DNA reads as TGCAGCGTCCGGAGACCGACAGGGGCGGACACTGAAGCTTTCTTT.